A selection of T cell receptor beta chains follows, all from one sample in a study of T cells in localized non-small cell lung cancer. Sequencing used immunoSEQ multiplex PCR; TCRdb keeps in-frame clones, though not all of them. This sample carries tens of thousands of clones, approximately 90% of them seen once, and the ten largest clones take approximately 22%. The source material was peripheral blood, sampled before any cancer treatment. The receptors shown here come from a woman aged 35-75 years with stage I squamous cell lung carcinoma. Each CDR3 is given with its conserved first and last residue. The order of the fields is CDR3 protein, CDR3 DNA, V gene, D gene, clone size, J gene. D genes are given only for firm matches. Size is stated for part of the rows, as once, few or many counts, or as a class when the clone is expanded.

cdr3_aa: CASSLEGTGKQYF
cdr3_nt: TGTGCCAGCAGCTTAGAGGGGACAGGGAAGCAGTACTTC
v_call: TRBV7-9
d_call: TRBD1
clone_size: .
j_call: TRBJ2-7

cdr3_aa: CASSIDGGGSYEQYF
cdr3_nt: TGTGCCAGCAGCATCGACGGCGGGGGTTCCTACGAGCAGTACTTC
v_call: TRBV5-4
d_call: TRBD2
clone_size: .
j_call: TRBJ2-7

cdr3_aa: CASSSAGGYGYTF
cdr3_nt: TGTGCCAGCAGCTCGGCAGGGGGGTATGGCTACACCTTC
v_call: TRBV7-3
d_call: TRBD1
clone_size: .
j_call: TRBJ1-2

cdr3_aa: CASKGEPNTGELFF
cdr3_nt: TGTGCCAGCAAGGGGGAGCCTAACACCGGGGAGCTGTTTTTT
v_call: TRBV7-3
d_call: .
clone_size: .
j_call: TRBJ2-2

cdr3_aa: CASSSWGTDYNEQFF
cdr3_nt: TGTGCCAGCAGCTCGTGGGGAACTGACTACAATGAGCAGTTCTTC
v_call: TRBV27
d_call: .
clone_size: .
j_call: TRBJ2-1

cdr3_aa: CASSRRWTDQGGYTF
cdr3_nt: TGTGCCAGCAGCAGACGGTGGACAGATCAGGGTGGCTACACCTTC
v_call: TRBV7-8
d_call: .
clone_size: .
j_call: TRBJ1-2

cdr3_aa: CASSLSTGGRYSNQPQHF
cdr3_nt: TGTGCCAGCAGCTTGTCGACAGGGGGCCGTTATAGCAATCAGCCCCAGCATTTT
v_call: TRBV5-6
d_call: TRBD1
clone_size: few
j_call: TRBJ1-5

cdr3_aa: CASSYSDRGLGGYTF
cdr3_nt: TGTGCCAGCAGTTACTCGGACAGGGGCCTAGGTGGCTACACCTTC
v_call: TRBV6-6
d_call: TRBD1
clone_size: .
j_call: TRBJ1-2

cdr3_aa: CSVVSRQIAKRGDTEAFF
cdr3_nt: TGCAGCGTTGTATCCCGGCAGATCGCCAAAAGGGGGGACACTGAAGCTTTCTTT
v_call: TRBV29-1
d_call: .
clone_size: .
j_call: TRBJ1-1

cdr3_aa: CASSLDRMNTEAFF
cdr3_nt: TGTGCCAGCAGCTTAGACAGGATGAACACTGAAGCTTTCTTT
v_call: TRBV11-2
d_call: .
clone_size: .
j_call: TRBJ1-1

cdr3_aa: CASSLSTGRAEAFF
cdr3_nt: TGCGCCAGCAGCTTGAGTACAGGGAGAGCTGAAGCTTTCTTT
v_call: TRBV5-1
d_call: .
clone_size: .
j_call: TRBJ1-1

cdr3_aa: CAWSVPGGWNQPQHF
cdr3_nt: TGTGCCTGGAGTGTACCCGGGGGCTGGAATCAGCCCCAGCATTTT
v_call: TRBV30
d_call: .
clone_size: .
j_call: TRBJ1-5

cdr3_aa: CASPLTDTQYF
cdr3_nt: TGTGCCAGCCCACTCACAGATACGCAGTATTTT
v_call: TRBV18
d_call: .
clone_size: once
j_call: TRBJ2-3

cdr3_aa: CAISDPDRSSYEQYF
cdr3_nt: TGTGCCATCAGCGATCCGGACCGCAGCTCCTACGAGCAGTACTTC
v_call: TRBV10-3
d_call: .
clone_size: .
j_call: TRBJ2-7

cdr3_aa: CASSSNTEAFF
cdr3_nt: TGTGCCAGCAGCTCGAACACTGAAGCTTTCTTT
v_call: TRBV5-4
d_call: .
clone_size: .
j_call: TRBJ1-1

cdr3_aa: CASSSSRTGGLSTDTQYF
cdr3_nt: TGTGCCAGCAGCTCCTCAAGGACAGGGGGCTTGAGCACAGATACGCAGTATTTT
v_call: TRBV7-9
d_call: TRBD1
clone_size: .
j_call: TRBJ2-3

cdr3_aa: CAISGSAGGGYPYGYTF
cdr3_nt: TGTGCCATCAGTGGGTCGGCAGGGGGCGGATACCCATATGGCTACACCTTC
v_call: TRBV10-3
d_call: TRBD1
clone_size: .
j_call: TRBJ1-2

cdr3_aa: CASSMGDASIPGF
cdr3_nt: TGTGCCAGTAGTATGGGGGACGCATCAATCCCCGGGTTC
v_call: TRBV19
d_call: .
clone_size: .
j_call: TRBJ2-4

cdr3_aa: CASSRQGRSRYEQYF
cdr3_nt: TGTGCCAGCAGCAGACAGGGACGCTCCCGTTACGAGCAGTACTTC
v_call: TRBV5-6
d_call: TRBD1
clone_size: .
j_call: TRBJ2-7

cdr3_aa: CASSVPGATEAFF
cdr3_nt: TGTGCCAGCAGCGTACCCGGAGCCACTGAAGCTTTCTTT
v_call: TRBV9
d_call: .
clone_size: .
j_call: TRBJ1-1

cdr3_aa: CSVARHLTEAFF
cdr3_nt: TGCAGCGTTGCCAGGCACCTCACTGAAGCTTTCTTT
v_call: TRBV29-1
d_call: .
clone_size: once
j_call: TRBJ1-1

cdr3_aa: CASSPGRDSYGYTF
cdr3_nt: TGTGCCAGCAGCCCCGGACGGGATTCCTATGGCTACACCTTC
v_call: TRBV7-9
d_call: .
clone_size: .
j_call: TRBJ1-2

cdr3_aa: CASTLDSLTEAFF
cdr3_nt: TGTGCCAGCACCCTGGACAGTTTAACTGAAGCTTTCTTT
v_call: TRBV11-1
d_call: .
clone_size: .
j_call: TRBJ1-1

cdr3_aa: CSVDPGLAGGYTF
cdr3_nt: TGCAGCGTTGATCCAGGACTTGCAGGGGGCTACACCTTC
v_call: TRBV29-1
d_call: .
clone_size: .
j_call: TRBJ1-2

cdr3_aa: CASSVAGGGETQYF
cdr3_nt: TGTGCCAGCAGCGTAGCGGGGGGTGGGGAGACCCAGTACTTC
v_call: TRBV9
d_call: TRBD2
clone_size: .
j_call: TRBJ2-5